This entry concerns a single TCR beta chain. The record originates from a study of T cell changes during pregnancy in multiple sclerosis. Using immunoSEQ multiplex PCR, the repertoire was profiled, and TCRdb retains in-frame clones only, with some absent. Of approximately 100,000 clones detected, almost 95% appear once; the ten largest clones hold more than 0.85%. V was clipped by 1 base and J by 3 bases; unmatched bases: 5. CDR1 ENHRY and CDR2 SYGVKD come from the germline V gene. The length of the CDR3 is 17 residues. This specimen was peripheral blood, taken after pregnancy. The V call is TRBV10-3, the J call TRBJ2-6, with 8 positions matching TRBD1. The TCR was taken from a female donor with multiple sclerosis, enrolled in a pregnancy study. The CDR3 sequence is CAISELQGDYGANVLTF. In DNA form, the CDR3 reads TGTGCCATCAGTGAGTTACAGGGGGATTATGGGGCCAACGTCCTGACTTTC.